This T cell receptor beta chain comes out of a study of breast tumors, draining lymph nodes, adjacent tissues. Study-level points and caveats: Luminal-like breast cancer showed significantly higher tumor–nontumor repertoire similarity than basal-like. The data were judged consistent with most tumor T cells coming from lymph node and expanding in tumor. Tumors had less TCR diversity than lymph nodes, more than nontumor tissue. Tumor T cell lymph node origin was a supported hypothesis, not proven.

The sample holds many counts of this clonotype. What it binds is unknown. TCRdb analysed the multiplex PCR reads with MiXCR anew, one entry per CDR3 protein. The sample lists thousands of distinct CDR3 sequences; 35% to 55% were seen once. Deletions cut 3 bases from V and 6 bases from J, with 12 bases between. This CDR3 comprises 14 residues. The germline gives CDR1 KGHSH, CDR2 LQKENI. V and J are TRBV18 and TRBJ1-5; possibly TRBD1 for D (5 bases). Sequences were obtained from tumor-adjacent breast tissue. The source of this sequence is a female donor with breast cancer. Some clones in this sample may be carry-over from other donors' samples. This chain's CDR3 is CASSPKGRGQPQHF. In DNA form, the CDR3 reads TGTGCCAGCTCACCGAAGGGGCGCGGTCAGCCCCAGCATTTT.